A selection of T cell receptor beta chains follows, all from one sample in a study of CXCR3-negative and CXCR3-positive naive CD8 T cells. Each CDR3 protein gets one entry in TCRdb, which reprocessed the 5' RACE reads and gives no DNA. The sample spans about 50,000 distinct CDR3 sequences; the ten largest clones claim about 0.5%. Sequenced input: naive CXCR3+ CD8+ T cells from blood. Receptors were obtained from a human donor in good health. Some clones in this sample may be carry-over from other donors' samples. Each CDR3 is given with its conserved first and last residue. A clone size is listed for some rows: how often the clone was seen (once, few, many), or a class if it is expanded.

V	size	J	CDR3
TRBV19	NA	TRBJ1-2	CASSILLSANYGYTF
TRBV7-3	NA	TRBJ2-5	CASSAYSGGGETQYF
TRBV29-1	NA	TRBJ2-5	CSVPHRGGGLETQYF
TRBV7-8	NA	TRBJ2-5	CASQGISGGAAQYF
TRBV5-6	NA	TRBJ2-7	CASSLGRVIAGGYEQYF
TRBV25-1	NA	TRBJ2-1	CASSEFGLDNEQFF
TRBV5-1	NA	TRBJ2-2	CASSPPDRVGELFF
TRBV7-2	NA	TRBJ2-7	CASSTLNQDEQYF
TRBV21-1	NA	TRBJ2-5	CASSKVREVNETQYF
TRBV7-8	NA	TRBJ1-4	CASSPRDAGKEKLFF
TRBV27	NA	TRBJ2-3	CASTSAADTQYF
TRBV7-3	NA	TRBJ1-2	CASSLFGGYGYTF
TRBV27	NA	TRBJ1-2	CATAAGQGYYGYTF
TRBV12-3/TRBV12-4	NA	TRBJ2-2	CAFFGPENTGELFF
TRBV7-6	medium-sized	TRBJ1-1	CASSLDRGGNTEAFF
TRBV2	NA	TRBJ2-3	CASSEFLGADTQYF
TRBV9	NA	TRBJ2-7	CASSLATDSYEQYF
TRBV29-1	NA	TRBJ2-1	CSVDGARQYSYNEQFF
TRBV7-9	NA	TRBJ1-6	CASSFGLSPLHF
TRBV28	NA	TRBJ2-1	CASSFWGLALNEQFF
TRBV9	NA	TRBJ2-7	CASSVDGTAYEQYF
TRBV18	NA	TRBJ2-7	CASSPVGTDAYEQYF
TRBV7-3	NA	TRBJ2-7	CASSPGSTYEQYF
TRBV11-2	NA	TRBJ2-7	CASSHLARTYEQYF
TRBV10-3	NA	TRBJ2-2	CAISEIPTGELFF
TRBV5-5	NA	TRBJ2-5	CASSSAEETQYF
TRBV20-1	NA	TRBJ1-1	CSAREEGRVSEAFF
TRBV6-6	NA	TRBJ2-2	CASSYSFLAANTGELFF
TRBV12-3/TRBV12-4	NA	TRBJ1-1	CASSLTGMNTEAFF
TRBV6-2/TRBV6-3	NA	TRBJ2-1	CASSYPTSGGNYNEQFF
TRBV9	NA	TRBJ1-2	CASSNWGTTYGYTF
TRBV7-7	NA	TRBJ1-3	CASSWDIGNTIYF
TRBV7-6	NA	TRBJ2-5	CASSGTGKETQYF
TRBV18	NA	TRBJ2-7	CASSPSTGSIGAGEQYF
TRBV29-1	NA	TRBJ2-7	CSVVSTYEQYF
TRBV20-1	NA	TRBJ1-1	CSARLPEPEAFF
TRBV7-9	NA	TRBJ2-2	CASSYGDRGDTGELFF
TRBV4-1	NA	TRBJ1-1	CASSRNVAPTEAFF
TRBV25-1	NA	TRBJ1-2	CASLGRVYGYTF
TRBV6-5	NA	TRBJ2-2	CASSYGGPGELFF
TRBV4-3	NA	TRBJ2-7	CASSQDPGQGLEQYF
TRBV13	NA	TRBJ1-1	CASSGDRDTEAFF
TRBV29-1	NA	TRBJ2-1	CSVEDLAGEQFF
TRBV29-1	NA	TRBJ2-7	CSVAGGPYEQYF
TRBV12-3/TRBV12-4	NA	TRBJ1-1	CASSSPGLNTEAFF
TRBV29-1	NA	TRBJ1-5	CSVTVGNQPQHF
TRBV6-6	NA	TRBJ1-1	CASRDSGTEAFF
TRBV10-3	NA	TRBJ1-1	CAIRTVGGDTEAFF
TRBV29-1	NA	TRBJ2-2	CSVSRGYTGELFF
TRBV29-1	NA	TRBJ2-7	CSVLGVEIYEQYF
TRBV4-1	NA	TRBJ1-1	CASSQDSLGNTEAFF
TRBV14	NA	TRBJ2-7	CASSFRGGPPYEQYF
TRBV12-3/TRBV12-4	NA	TRBJ1-1	CASSHGRTEAFF
TRBV11-2	NA	TRBJ2-1	CASSLLDNEQFF
TRBV7-3	NA	TRBJ1-6	CASSSTGSDSPLHF
TRBV7-9	NA	TRBJ2-1	CASSFQANEQFF
TRBV2	NA	TRBJ2-5	CASSGGRGPQETQYF
TRBV25-1	NA	TRBJ2-2	CASSDPGGVNTGELFF